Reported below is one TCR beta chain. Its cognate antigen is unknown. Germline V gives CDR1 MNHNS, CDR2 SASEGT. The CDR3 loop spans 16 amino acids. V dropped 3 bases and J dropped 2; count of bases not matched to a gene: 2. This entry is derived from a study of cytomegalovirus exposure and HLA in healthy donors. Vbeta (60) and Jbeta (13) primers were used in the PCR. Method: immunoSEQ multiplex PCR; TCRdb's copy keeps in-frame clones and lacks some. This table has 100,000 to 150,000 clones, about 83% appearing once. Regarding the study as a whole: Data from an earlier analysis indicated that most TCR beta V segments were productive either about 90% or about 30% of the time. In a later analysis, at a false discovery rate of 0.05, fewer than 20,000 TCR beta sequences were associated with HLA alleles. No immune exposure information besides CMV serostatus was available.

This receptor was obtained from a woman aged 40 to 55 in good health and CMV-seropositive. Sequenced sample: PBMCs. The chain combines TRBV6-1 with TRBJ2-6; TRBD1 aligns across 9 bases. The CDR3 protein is CASSDRQGAGANVLTF. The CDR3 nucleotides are TGTGCCAGCAGTGATAGACAGGGGGCTGGGGCCAACGTCCTGACTTTC.